Listed below are T cell receptor beta chains from one sample, sequenced in a study of cytomegalovirus exposure and HLA in healthy donors. The assay was immunoSEQ multiplex PCR, and TCRdb's table has in-frame clones only and misses some. The table includes about 140,000 clones, about three fifths detected once. Sequenced input: PBMCs. The receptors shown here come from a male donor in good health and CMV-seronegative. The CDR3 runs from the conserved cysteine through the conserved F or W. D genes are given only for firm matches. The size entry is marked missing in some rows and otherwise reads once, few, many or a size class.

TRBV13	.	TRBJ1-4	TRBD1	CASSAKTGGFEKLFF	TGTGCCAGCAGCGCGAAGACAGGGGGTTTTGAAAAACTGTTTTTT
TRBV5-4	.	TRBJ1-5	.	CASSLGGAQPQHF	TGTGCCAGCAGCTTGGGGGGCGCTCAGCCCCAGCATTTT
TRBV7-3	.	TRBJ1-1	TRBD1	CASSLGPTGGNTEAFF	TGTGCCAGCAGCTTAGGACCGACAGGGGGGAACACTGAAGCTTTCTTT
TRBV4-1	.	TRBJ2-1	.	CASSQDEAQTKLEQFF	TGCGCCAGCAGCCAAGATGAGGCCCAAACAAAACTTGAGCAGTTCTTC
TRBV13	.	TRBJ1-1	TRBD1	CASSDGQGFTEAFF	TGTGCCAGCAGCGATGGACAGGGGTTCACTGAAGCTTTCTTT
TRBV18	.	TRBJ2-1	.	CASSTTGLYNEQFF	TGTGCCAGCTCAACGACAGGTTTGTACAATGAGCAGTTCTTC
TRBV7-9	.	TRBJ2-7	.	CASSFNYEQYF	TGTGCCAGCAGCTTCAACTACGAGCAGTACTTC
TRBV7-6	few	TRBJ2-2	.	CASSLVLGASTGELFF	TGTGCCAGCAGCTTAGTGCTGGGGGCCAGCACCGGGGAGCTGTTTTTT
TRBV18	few	TRBJ1-3	.	CASSPQFAGSIASNTIYF	TGTGCCAGCTCACCACAATTTGCGGGGTCAATAGCGAGTAACACCATATATTTT
TRBV4-1	once	TRBJ2-7	TRBD1	CASSQETGEVYEQYF	TGCGCCAGCAGCCAAGAAACAGGGGAAGTCTACGAGCAGTACTTC
TRBV2	.	TRBJ1-2	.	CASSRQRIVYGYTF	TGTGCCAGCAGTCGACAGAGGATAGTCTATGGCTACACCTTC
TRBV19	few	TRBJ2-7	TRBD1	CASMGQGTEQYF	TGTGCCAGTATGGGACAGGGGACCGAGCAGTACTTC
TRBV4-3	.	TRBJ1-5	.	CASSQDPQGNQPQHF	TGCGCCAGCAGCCAAGATCCACAGGGCAATCAGCCCCAGCATTTT
TRBV7-3	.	TRBJ1-1	.	CASSLTSGYGTEAFF	TGTGCCAGCAGCCTAACGTCGGGGTATGGCACTGAAGCTTTCTTT
TRBV18	few	TRBJ2-7	.	CASSRQDIESEQYF	TGTGCCAGCTCAAGACAGGACATTGAGAGCGAGCAGTACTTC
TRBV5-1	.	TRBJ2-1	.	CASNLVGDNEQFF	TGCGCCAGCAATCTCGTCGGGGACAATGAGCAGTTCTTC
TRBV19	few	TRBJ2-5	TRBD2	CASSMAGGEETQYF	TGTGCCAGTAGTATGGCGGGGGGGGAAGAGACCCAGTACTTC
TRBV6-5	few	TRBJ2-3	TRBD2	CASSYKERGGVDTQYF	TGTGCCAGCAGTTACAAAGAGCGGGGGGGAGTAGATACGCAGTATTTT
TRBV5-1	.	TRBJ1-1	TRBD1	CASSLRTGGTEAFF	TGCGCCAGCAGCTTGCGGACAGGGGGCACTGAAGCTTTCTTT
TRBV20-1	.	TRBJ1-1	.	CSAHGNTEAFF	TGCAGTGCTCACGGTAACACTGAAGCTTTCTTT
TRBV2	.	TRBJ1-2	TRBD1	CASRIKPGQGVSNYGYTF	TGTGCCAGCAGAATTAAACCGGGACAGGGGGTTTCTAACTATGGCTACACCTTC
TRBV7-9	few	TRBJ1-2	.	CASSQDKFYGYTF	TGTGCCAGCAGCCAAGACAAGTTTTATGGCTACACCTTC
TRBV28	.	TRBJ2-3	.	CASSPIWGPGDTQYF	TGTGCCAGCAGTCCAATCTGGGGGCCCGGGGATACGCAGTATTTT
TRBV10-3	.	TRBJ2-4	TRBD2	CAISELGGDKNIQYF	TGTGCCATCAGTGAACTCGGGGGGGACAAAAACATTCAGTACTTC
TRBV27	few	TRBJ1-5	TRBD1	CASSLTGYQPQHF	TGTGCCAGCAGTTTGACAGGGTATCAGCCCCAGCATTTT
TRBV2	once	TRBJ2-3	TRBD2	CASSVLAGPSTDTQYF	TGTGCCAGCAGTGTACTAGCGGGACCCTCCACAGATACGCAGTATTTT
TRBV19	.	TRBJ1-4	.	CASSPTPNEKLFF	TGTGCCAGTAGTCCTACCCCTAATGAAAAACTGTTTTTT